The clone carrying this T cell receptor beta chain was counted a few times. PCR involved 60 Vbeta and 13 Jbeta primers. Only in-frame clones appear in the TCRdb table, and some are missing; sequencing was by immunoSEQ multiplex PCR. The table lists around 70,000 clones, approximately 75% of them singletons. The data derive from a study of cytomegalovirus exposure and HLA in healthy donors. Germline V gene data show CDR1 as SGHNT and CDR2 as YENEEA. The CDR3 covers 14 residues. The J segment lost 6 bases and the V segment lost 5 bases, leaving 9 bases of the junction unmatched. This receptor was taken from a woman aged 40 to 49 in good health and CMV-seropositive. The chain joins TRBV11-3 to TRBJ1-2, with 7 bases lining up with TRBD1. The sequenced sample consisted of PBMCs. Here the CDR3 reads CASSLRTGNDGYTF. CDR3 nucleotide sequence: TGTGCCAGCAGCCTACGGACAGGAAACGATGGCTACACCTTC.